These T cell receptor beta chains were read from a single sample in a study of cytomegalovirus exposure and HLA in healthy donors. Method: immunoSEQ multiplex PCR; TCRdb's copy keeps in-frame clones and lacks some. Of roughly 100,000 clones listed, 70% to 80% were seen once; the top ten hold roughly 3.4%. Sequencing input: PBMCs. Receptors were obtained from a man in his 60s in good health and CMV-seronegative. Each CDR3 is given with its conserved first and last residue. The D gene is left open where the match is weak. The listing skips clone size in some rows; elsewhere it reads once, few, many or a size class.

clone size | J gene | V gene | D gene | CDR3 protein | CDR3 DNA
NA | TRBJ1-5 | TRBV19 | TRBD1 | CASTSTGAYQPQHF | TGTGCCAGTACCTCGACAGGGGCCTATCAGCCCCAGCATTTT
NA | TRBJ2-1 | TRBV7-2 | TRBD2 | CASTPGIAGGREQFF | TGTGCCAGCACCCCCGGGATAGCGGGGGGACGGGAGCAGTTCTTC
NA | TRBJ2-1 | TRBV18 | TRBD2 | CASSSISGGVKNEQFF | TGTGCCAGCTCATCAATCAGCGGGGGGGTAAAAAATGAGCAGTTCTTC
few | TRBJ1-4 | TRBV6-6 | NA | CASSWAGREEKLFF | TGTGCCAGTTCTTGGGCGGGAAGGGAAGAAAAACTGTTTTTT
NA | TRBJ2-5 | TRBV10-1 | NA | CASRGKRTQETQYF | TGCGCCAGCAGGGGTAAGAGGACACAAGAGACCCAGTACTTC
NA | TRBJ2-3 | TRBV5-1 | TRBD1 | CASGPGQGDTDTQYF | TGCGCCAGCGGACCGGGACAGGGGGACACAGATACGCAGTATTTT
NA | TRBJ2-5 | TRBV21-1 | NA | CASNTGGAWVGETQYF | TGTGCCAGCAACACAGGGGGCGCTTGGGTAGGAGAGACCCAGTACTTC
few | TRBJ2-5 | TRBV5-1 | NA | CASSLLIGEEETQYF | TGCGCCAGCAGCTTGCTGATCGGGGAGGAAGAGACCCAGTACTTC
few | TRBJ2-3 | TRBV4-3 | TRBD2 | CASSPREGTTDTQYF | TGCGCCAGCAGCCCCAGGGAGGGTACCACAGATACGCAGTATTTT
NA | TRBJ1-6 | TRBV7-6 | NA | CASSPWTATNSPLHF | TGTGCCAGCAGCCCTTGGACAGCTACTAATTCACCCCTCCACTTT
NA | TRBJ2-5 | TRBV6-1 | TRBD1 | CASSLDRAKETQYF | TGTGCCAGCAGTCTGGACAGGGCAAAGGAGACCCAGTACTTC
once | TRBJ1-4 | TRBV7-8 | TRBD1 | CASSSYSRDRVERHEKLFF | TGTGCCAGCAGCTCGTATAGCCGGGACAGGGTAGAGAGGCATGAAAAACTGTTTTTT
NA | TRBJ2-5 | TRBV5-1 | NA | CASQSWGERETQYF | TGCGCCAGTCAAAGTTGGGGCGAGAGAGAGACCCAGTACTTC
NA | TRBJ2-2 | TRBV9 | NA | CASSVGGLENTGELFF | TGTGCCAGCAGCGTGGGGGGACTGGAGAACACCGGGGAGCTGTTTTTT
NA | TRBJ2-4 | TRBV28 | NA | CASSLGGYDVQYF | TGTGCCAGCAGTTTGGGGGGTTATGATGTTCAGTACTTC
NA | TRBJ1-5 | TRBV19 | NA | CASSPLEGARNQPQHF | TGTGCCAGTAGTCCCTTAGAAGGGGCCCGCAATCAGCCCCAGCATTTT
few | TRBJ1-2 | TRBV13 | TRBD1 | CASSRDRGNYGYTF | TGTGCCAGCAGCCGGGACAGGGGGAACTATGGCTACACCTTC
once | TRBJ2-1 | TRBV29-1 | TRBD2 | CSVESQTSGIYNEQFF | TGCAGCGTTGAATCCCAGACTAGCGGGATTTACAATGAGCAGTTCTTC
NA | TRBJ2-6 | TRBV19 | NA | CASSGYGANVLTF | TGTGCCAGTTCCGGGTATGGGGCCAACGTCCTGACTTTC
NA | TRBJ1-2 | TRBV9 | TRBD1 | CASSDRTGGFDGYTF | TGTGCCAGCAGCGACCGGACAGGGGGCTTTGATGGCTACACCTTC
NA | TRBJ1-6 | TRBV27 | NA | CASRRVGGNSPLHF | TGTGCCAGCAGGAGGGTAGGGGGTAATTCACCCCTCCACTTT
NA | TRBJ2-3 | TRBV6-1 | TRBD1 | CASKGQGVADTQYF | TGTGCCAGCAAGGGCCAGGGGGTCGCAGATACGCAGTATTTT
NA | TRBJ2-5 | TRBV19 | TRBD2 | CASTRSGGAGETQYF | TGTGCCAGTACTCGTAGCGGGGGGGCTGGGGAGACCCAGTACTTC
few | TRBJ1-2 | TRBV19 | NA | CASSPGRSGGYTF | TGTGCCAGTAGCCCCGGGAGGTCGGGTGGCTACACCTTC
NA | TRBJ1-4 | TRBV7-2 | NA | CASSLVAGVSNEKLFF | TGTGCCAGCAGCTTAGTGGCAGGGGTATCTAATGAAAAACTGTTTTTT
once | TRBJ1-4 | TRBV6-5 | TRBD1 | CASTPRTGPNEKLFF | TGTGCCAGCACCCCGAGGACAGGGCCGAATGAAAAACTGTTTTTT
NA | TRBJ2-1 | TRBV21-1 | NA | CASSKATRGILYNEQFF | TGTGCCAGCAGCAAAGCCACAAGGGGCATCCTTTACAATGAGCAGTTCTTC
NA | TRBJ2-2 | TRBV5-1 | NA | CASSLGLFGELFF | TGCGCCAGCAGCTTGGGACTTTTCGGGGAGCTGTTTTTT
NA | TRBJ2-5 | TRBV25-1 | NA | CASSVQGIGGETQYF | TGTGCCAGCAGTGTACAGGGAATCGGCGGAGAGACCCAGTACTTC
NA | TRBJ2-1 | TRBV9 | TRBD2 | CASSSQLATNEQFF | TGTGCCAGCAGCTCCCAACTAGCGACCAATGAGCAGTTCTTC
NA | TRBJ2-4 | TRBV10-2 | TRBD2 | CASSEKRPLEVAGAIAKNIQYF | TGCGCCAGCAGTGAGAAACGTCCTCTTGAGGTAGCGGGGGCGATAGCCAAAAACATTCAGTACTTC
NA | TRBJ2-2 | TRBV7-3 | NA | CASSAHQGGELFF | TGTGCCAGCAGCGCCCATCAGGGTGGGGAGCTGTTTTTT
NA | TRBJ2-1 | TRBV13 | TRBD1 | CASSLGTGQYNEQFF | TGTGCCAGCAGCTTAGGGACAGGGCAATACAATGAGCAGTTCTTC
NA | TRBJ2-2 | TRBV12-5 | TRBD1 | CASGLASKEDRGLTGELFF | TGTGCTAGTGGTTTGGCGTCTAAGGAGGACAGGGGATTAACCGGGGAGCTGTTTTTT
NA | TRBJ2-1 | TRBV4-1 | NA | CASSQDSRAGWNEQFF | TGCGCCAGCAGCCAAGATTCTAGAGCTGGGTGGAATGAGCAGTTCTTC
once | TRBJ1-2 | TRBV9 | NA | CASSAGQLNYGYTF | TGTGCCAGCAGTGCCGGACAGCTTAACTATGGCTACACCTTC
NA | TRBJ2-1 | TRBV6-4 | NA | CASSDLLGQMMLVNEQFF | TGTGCCAGCAGTGACCTCTTGGGACAAATGATGTTGGTAAATGAGCAGTTCTTC
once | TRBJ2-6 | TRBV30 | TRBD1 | CAVAPGTGGANVLTF | TGTGCCGTCGCCCCTGGGACAGGGGGGGCCAACGTCCTGACTTTC
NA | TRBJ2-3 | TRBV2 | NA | CASKQGKDTQYF | TGTGCCAGCAAACAGGGCAAAGATACGCAGTATTTT
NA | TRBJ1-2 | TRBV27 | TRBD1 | CASSFRGRGYGYTF | TGTGCCAGCAGTTTTAGGGGCAGGGGGTATGGCTACACCTTC
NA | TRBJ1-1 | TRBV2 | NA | CATTDRAGDTEAFF | TGTGCCACCACAGACCGGGCGGGGGACACTGAAGCTTTCTTT
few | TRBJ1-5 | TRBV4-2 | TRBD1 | CASSQGTGHGNQPQHF | TGTGCCAGCAGCCAAGGGACAGGTCATGGCAATCAGCCCCAGCATTTT
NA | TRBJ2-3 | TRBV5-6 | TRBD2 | CASSLLTSGDLTDTQYF | TGTGCCAGCAGCTTATTGACTAGCGGGGACCTCACAGATACGCAGTATTTT
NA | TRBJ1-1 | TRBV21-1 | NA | CASSKGGGNTEAFF | TGTGCCAGCAGCAAAGGAGGGGGGAACACTGAAGCTTTCTTT
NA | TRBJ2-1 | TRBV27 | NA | CASSLIGQSSYNEQFF | TGTGCCAGCAGTTTGATTGGACAGAGCTCCTACAATGAGCAGTTCTTC
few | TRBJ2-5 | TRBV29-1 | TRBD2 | CSVTSGGETQYF | TGCAGCGTGACTAGCGGGGGAGAGACCCAGTACTTC
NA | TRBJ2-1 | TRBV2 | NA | CASRAGVSSYNEQFF | TGTGCCAGCAGGGCAGGGGTTAGCTCCTACAATGAGCAGTTCTTC
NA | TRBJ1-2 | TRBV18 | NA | CASSPQDNYGYTF | TGTGCCAGCTCACCTCAGGATAACTATGGCTACACCTTC